This TCR beta chain was found in a study of shared clonotypes between healthy human individuals. CD45RO-negative cells were positively selected for CCR7, leaving out terminally differentiated effector memory CD45RA+ cells. V was cut by 4 bases and J by 1 base, with 11 bases left in between. The CDR3 extends over 15 amino acids. CDR1 and CDR2 from the germline V gene are MDHEN and SYDVKM. At deep level, the assay was performed. Method: immunoSEQ multiplex PCR; TCRdb's copy keeps in-frame clones and lacks some. The sample shows about 2.2 million clones, 93% of them seen only once. This clonotype was sampled from a man aged 18 to 29 in good health. Some clones in this sample may be carry-over from other donors' samples. V and J are TRBV28 and TRBJ1-5; a weak D match, TRBD1 (5 bases). The sample comprised naive CD8+ T cells from PBMCs. CDR3 sequence (DNA): TGTGCCAGCAGTTCCTTGGGGGAAAGCAATCAGCCCCAGCATTTT. It yields the protein CASSSLGESNQPQHF.